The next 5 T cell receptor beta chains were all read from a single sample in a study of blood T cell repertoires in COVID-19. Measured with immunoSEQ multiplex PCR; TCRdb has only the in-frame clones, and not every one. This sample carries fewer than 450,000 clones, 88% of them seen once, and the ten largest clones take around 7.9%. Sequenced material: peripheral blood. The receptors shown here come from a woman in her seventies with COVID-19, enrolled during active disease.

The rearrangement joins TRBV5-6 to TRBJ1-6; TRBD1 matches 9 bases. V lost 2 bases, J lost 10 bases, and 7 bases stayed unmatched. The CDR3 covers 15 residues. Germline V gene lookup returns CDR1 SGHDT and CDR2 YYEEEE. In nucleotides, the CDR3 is TGTGCCAGCAGCTTCCGGACAGGGGAGTTATCACCCCTCCACTTT. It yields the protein CASSFRTGELSPLHF.

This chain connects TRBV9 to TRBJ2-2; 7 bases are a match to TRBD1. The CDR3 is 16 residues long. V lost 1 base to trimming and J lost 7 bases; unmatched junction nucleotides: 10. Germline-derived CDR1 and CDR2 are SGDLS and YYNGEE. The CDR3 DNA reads TGTGCCAGCAGCGTAACAGGGGCCGCCGGTGACGGGGAGCTGTTTTTT. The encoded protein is CASSVTGAAGDGELFF.

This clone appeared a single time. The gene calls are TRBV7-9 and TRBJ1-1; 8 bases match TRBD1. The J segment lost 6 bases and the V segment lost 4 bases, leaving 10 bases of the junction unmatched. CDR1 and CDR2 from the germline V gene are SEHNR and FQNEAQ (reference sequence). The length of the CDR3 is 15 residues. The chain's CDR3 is CASSSSRQGSAEAFF. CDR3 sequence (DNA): TGTGCCAGCAGCTCATCCCGACAGGGGAGCGCTGAAGCTTTCTTT.

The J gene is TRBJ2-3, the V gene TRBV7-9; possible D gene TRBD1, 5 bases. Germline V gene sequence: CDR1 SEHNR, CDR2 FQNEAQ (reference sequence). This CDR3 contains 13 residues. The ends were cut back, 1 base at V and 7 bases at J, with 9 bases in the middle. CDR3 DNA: TGTGCCAGCAGCTTAGTAGGGGTACATACGCAGTATTTT. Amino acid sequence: CASSLVGVHTQYF. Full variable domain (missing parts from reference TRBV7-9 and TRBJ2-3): DTGVSQNPRHKITKRGQNVTFRCDPISEHNRLYWYRQTLGQGPEFLTYFQNEAQLEKSRLLSDRFSAERPKGSFSTLEIQRTEQGDSAMYLCASSLVGVHTQYFGPGTRLTVL.

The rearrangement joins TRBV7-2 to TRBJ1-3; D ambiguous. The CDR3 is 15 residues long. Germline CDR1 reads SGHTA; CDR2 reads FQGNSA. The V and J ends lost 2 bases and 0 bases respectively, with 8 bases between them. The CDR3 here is CASSLSQFSGNTIYF. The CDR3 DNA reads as TGTGCCAGCAGCTTATCACAGTTCTCTGGAAACACCATATATTTT.